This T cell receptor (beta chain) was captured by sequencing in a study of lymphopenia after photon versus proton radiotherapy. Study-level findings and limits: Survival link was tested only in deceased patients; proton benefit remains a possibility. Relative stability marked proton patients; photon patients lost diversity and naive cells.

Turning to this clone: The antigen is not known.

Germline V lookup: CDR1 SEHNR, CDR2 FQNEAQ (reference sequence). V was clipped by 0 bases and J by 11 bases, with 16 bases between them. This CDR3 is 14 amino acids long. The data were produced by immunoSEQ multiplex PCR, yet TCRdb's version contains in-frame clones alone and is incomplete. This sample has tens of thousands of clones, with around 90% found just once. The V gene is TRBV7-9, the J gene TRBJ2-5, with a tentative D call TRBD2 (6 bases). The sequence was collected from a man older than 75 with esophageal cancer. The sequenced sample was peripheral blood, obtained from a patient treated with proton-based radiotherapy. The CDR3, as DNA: TGTGCCAGCAGCTTAGCGCAGGGTAGCGGAGAGCAGTACTTC. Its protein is CASSLAQGSGEQYF. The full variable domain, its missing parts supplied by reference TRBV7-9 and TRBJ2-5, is DTGVSQNPRHKITKRGQNVTFRCDPISEHNRLYWYRQTLGQGPEFLTYFQNEAQLEKSRLLSDRFSAERPKGSFSTLEIQRTEQGDSAMYLCASSLAQGSGEQYFGPGTRLLVL.